This T cell receptor beta chain was captured in a study of blood T cell repertoires in COVID-19. About the research overall: In each case, the material was cDNA or gDNA derived from T cells, B-cell-depleted T cells, or PBMCs.

In the original workflow: Quantification of nucleated cells was approximated via reference gene primer amplification. Clones were sequenced by immunoSEQ multiplex PCR, and TCRdb holds only the in-frame ones, with some missing. The V and J calls and the clone size are those of that table, but D and trimming were determined from the DNA. Among approximately 61,000 clones, 85% were seen once, and the ten largest hold approximately 5%. The clonotype comes from an older man with acute or convalescent COVID-19. The sample was peripheral blood.

CDR3 region: CASSLGQGAYNEQFF. The DNA of the CDR3 is TGTGCCAGCAGCTTAGGACAGGGGGCTTACAATGAGCAGTTCTTC. J is TRBJ2-1 and V is TRBV13; 9 positions match TRBD1. The germline CDR1 and CDR2 sequences are PRHDT and FYEKMQ (reference sequence). J lost 4 bases, V lost 0 bases, and 1 base had no gene match. The CDR3 has 15 residues.